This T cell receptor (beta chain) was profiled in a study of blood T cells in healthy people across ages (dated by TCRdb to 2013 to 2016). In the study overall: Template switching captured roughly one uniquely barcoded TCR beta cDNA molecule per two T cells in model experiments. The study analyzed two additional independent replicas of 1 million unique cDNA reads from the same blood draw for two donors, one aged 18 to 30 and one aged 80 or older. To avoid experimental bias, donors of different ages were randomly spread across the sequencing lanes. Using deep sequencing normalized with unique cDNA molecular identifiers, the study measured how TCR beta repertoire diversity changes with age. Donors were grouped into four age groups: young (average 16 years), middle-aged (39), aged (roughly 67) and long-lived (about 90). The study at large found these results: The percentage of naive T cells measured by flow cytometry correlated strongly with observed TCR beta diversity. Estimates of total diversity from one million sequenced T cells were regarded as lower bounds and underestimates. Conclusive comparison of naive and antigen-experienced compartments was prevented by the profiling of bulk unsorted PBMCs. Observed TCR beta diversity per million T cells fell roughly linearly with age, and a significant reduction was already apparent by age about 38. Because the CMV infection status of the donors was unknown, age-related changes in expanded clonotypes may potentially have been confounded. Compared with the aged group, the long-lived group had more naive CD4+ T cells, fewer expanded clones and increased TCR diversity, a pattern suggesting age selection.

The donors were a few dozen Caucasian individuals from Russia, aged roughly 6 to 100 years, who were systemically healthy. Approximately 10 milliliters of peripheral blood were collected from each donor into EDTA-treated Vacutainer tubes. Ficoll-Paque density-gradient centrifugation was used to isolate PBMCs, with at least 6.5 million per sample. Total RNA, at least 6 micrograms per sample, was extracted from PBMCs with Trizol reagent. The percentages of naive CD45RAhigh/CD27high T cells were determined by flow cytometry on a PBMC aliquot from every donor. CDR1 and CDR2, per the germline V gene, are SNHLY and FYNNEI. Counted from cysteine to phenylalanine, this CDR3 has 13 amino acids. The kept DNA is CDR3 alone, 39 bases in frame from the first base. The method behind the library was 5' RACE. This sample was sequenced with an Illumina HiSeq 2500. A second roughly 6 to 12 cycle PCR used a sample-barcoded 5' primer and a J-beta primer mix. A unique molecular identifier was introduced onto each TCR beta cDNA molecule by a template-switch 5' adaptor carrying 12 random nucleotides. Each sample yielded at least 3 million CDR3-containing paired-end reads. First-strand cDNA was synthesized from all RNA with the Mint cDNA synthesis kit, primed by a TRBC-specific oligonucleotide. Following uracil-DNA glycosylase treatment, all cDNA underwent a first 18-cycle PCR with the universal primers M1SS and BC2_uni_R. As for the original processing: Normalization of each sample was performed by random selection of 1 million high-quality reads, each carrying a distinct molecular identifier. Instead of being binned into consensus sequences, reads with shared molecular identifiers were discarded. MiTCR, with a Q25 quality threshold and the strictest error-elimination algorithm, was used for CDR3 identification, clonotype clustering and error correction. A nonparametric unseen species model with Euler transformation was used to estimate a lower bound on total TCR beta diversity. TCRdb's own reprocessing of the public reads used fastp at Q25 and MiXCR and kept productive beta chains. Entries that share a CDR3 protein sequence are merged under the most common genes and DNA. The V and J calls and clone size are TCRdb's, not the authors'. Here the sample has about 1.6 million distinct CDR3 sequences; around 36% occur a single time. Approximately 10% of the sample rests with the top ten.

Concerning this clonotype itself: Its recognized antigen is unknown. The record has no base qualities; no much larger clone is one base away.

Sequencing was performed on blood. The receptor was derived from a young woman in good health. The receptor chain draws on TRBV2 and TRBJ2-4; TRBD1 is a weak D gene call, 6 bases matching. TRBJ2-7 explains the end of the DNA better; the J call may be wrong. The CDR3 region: CASSQNRDNEQYF. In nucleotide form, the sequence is TGTGCCAGCAGTCAAAACAGGGATAACGAGCAGTACTTC.